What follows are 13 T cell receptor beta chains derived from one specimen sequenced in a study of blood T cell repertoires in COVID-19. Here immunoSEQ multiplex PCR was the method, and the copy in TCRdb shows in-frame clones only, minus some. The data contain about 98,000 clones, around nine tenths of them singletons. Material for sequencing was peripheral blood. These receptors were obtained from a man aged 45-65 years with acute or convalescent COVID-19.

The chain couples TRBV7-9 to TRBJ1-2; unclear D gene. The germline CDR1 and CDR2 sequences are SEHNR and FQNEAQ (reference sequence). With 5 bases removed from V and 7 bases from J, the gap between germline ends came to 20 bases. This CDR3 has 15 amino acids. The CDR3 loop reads CASSASGGFHSGYTF. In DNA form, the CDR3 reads TGTGCCAGCAGCGCCTCGGGCGGGTTCCACTCTGGCTACACCTTC.

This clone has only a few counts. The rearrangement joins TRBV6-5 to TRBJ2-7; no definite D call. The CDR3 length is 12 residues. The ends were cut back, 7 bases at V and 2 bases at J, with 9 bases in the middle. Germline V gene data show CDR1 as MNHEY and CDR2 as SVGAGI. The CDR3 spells CASTDTAYEQYF. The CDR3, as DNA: TGTGCCAGCACCGACACAGCCTACGAGCAGTACTTC.

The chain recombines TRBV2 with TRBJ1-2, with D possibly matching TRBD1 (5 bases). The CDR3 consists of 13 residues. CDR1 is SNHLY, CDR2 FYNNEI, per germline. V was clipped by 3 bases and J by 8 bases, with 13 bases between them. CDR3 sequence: CASSDRGSFGYTF. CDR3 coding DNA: TGTGCCAGCAGTGATAGGGGATCGTTCGGCTACACCTTC.

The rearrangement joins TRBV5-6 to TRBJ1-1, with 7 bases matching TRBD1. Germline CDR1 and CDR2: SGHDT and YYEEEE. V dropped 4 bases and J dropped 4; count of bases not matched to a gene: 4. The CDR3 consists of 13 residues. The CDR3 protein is CASSVDRATEAFF. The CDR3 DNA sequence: TGTGCCAGCAGCGTCGACAGGGCCACTGAAGCTTTCTTT.

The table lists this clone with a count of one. The chain's CDR3 is CSVDGLAGGAYEQYF. For the CDR3, the DNA is TGCAGCGTTGACGGACTAGCGGGAGGAGCCTACGAGCAGTACTTC. V and J are TRBV29-1 and TRBJ2-7; 14 positions match TRBD2. V lost 3 bases and J lost 2; bases outside the gene matches: 3. Germline V gene data show CDR1 as SQVTM and CDR2 as ANQGSEA. The length of the CDR3 is 15 residues.

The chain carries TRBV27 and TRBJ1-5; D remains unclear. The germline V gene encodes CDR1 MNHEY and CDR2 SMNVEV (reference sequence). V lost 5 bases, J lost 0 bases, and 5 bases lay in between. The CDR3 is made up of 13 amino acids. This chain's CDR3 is CASSLVSNQPQHF. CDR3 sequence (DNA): TGTGCCAGCAGTCTAGTTAGCAATCAGCCCCAGCATTTT.

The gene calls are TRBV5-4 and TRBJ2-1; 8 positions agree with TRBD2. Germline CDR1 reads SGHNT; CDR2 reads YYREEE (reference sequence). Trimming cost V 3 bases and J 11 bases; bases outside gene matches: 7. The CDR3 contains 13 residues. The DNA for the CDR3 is TGTGCCAGCAGCTCCGGACTAGCCGGTAAGCAGTTCTTC. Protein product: CASSSGLAGKQFF.

Here the CDR3 reads CASSYGQGGGYTF. CDR3 sequence (DNA): TGTGCCAGCAGCTATGGACAGGGAGGTGGCTACACCTTC. The gene calls are TRBV7-9 and TRBJ1-2; 8 positions agree with TRBD1. The CDR3 spans 13 residues. The V and J ends lost 4 bases and 7 bases, in that order; junction bases with no gene match: 5. The germline gives CDR1 SEHNR, CDR2 FQNEAQ (reference sequence).

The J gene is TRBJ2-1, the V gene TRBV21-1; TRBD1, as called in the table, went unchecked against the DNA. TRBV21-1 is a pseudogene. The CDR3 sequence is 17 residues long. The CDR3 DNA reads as TGTGCCAGCAGGAAACTTGCAGGCCGCCGGCCCACAAATGAGCAGTTCTTC. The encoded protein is CASRKLAGRRPTNEQFF.

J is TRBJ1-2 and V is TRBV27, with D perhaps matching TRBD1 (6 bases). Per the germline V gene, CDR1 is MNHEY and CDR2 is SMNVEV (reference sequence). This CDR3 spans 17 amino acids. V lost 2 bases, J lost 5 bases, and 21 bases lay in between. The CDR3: CASSLAGTGPIVYGYTF. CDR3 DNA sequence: TGTGCCAGCAGTTTAGCGGGCACAGGGCCTATCGTTTATGGCTACACCTTC.

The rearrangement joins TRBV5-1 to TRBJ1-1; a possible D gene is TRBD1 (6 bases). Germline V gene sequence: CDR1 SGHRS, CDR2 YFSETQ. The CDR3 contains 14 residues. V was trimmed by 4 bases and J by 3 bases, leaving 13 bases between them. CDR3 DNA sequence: TGCGCCAGCAGCCCGGGAGGGGGGGACACTGAAGCTTTCTTT. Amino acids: CASSPGGGDTEAFF.

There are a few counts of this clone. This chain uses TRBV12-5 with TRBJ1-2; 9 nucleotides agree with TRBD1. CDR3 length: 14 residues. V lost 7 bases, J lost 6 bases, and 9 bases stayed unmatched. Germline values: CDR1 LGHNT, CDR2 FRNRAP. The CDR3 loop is CASALQGASNGYTF. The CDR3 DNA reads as TGTGCTAGTGCTCTACAGGGGGCCTCGAATGGCTACACCTTC.

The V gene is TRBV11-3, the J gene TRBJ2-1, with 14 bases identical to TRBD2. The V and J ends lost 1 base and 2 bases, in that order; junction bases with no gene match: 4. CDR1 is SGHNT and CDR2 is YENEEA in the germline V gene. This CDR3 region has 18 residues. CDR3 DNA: TGTGCCAGCAGCTTAGGACGACTAGCGGGAGGGCCCTACAATGAGCAGTTCTTC. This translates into CASSLGRLAGGPYNEQFF. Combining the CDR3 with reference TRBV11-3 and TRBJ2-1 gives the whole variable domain EAGVVQSPRYKIIEKKQPVAFWCNPISGHNTLYWYLQNLGQGPELLIRYENEEAVDDSQLPKDRFSAERLKGVDSTLKIQPAELGDSAVYLCASSLGRLAGGPYNEQFFGPGTRLTVL.